A selection of T cell receptor beta chains follows, all from one sample in a study of blood T cell repertoires in COVID-19. Profiled with immunoSEQ multiplex PCR; TCRdb holds only in-frame clones, not every one. The table lists some 98,000 clones, roughly four fifths of them singletons. The sequenced sample consisted of peripheral blood. The receptors shown here come from a man aged 65 to 85 with acute or convalescent COVID-19. Both conserved end residues are part of each CDR3. The D gene is left open where the match is weak. Size is stated for part of the rows, as once, few or many counts, or as a class when the clone is expanded.

clone size: once; V gene: TRBV29-1; J gene: TRBJ2-3; D gene: -; CDR3 DNA: TGCAGCGTCCCAGGAGGTCCGGGTAGCACAGATACGCAGTATTTT; CDR3 protein: CSVPGGPGSTDTQYF
clone size: -; V gene: TRBV30; J gene: TRBJ1-3; D gene: TRBD1; CDR3 DNA: TGTGCCTGGGGGACAGGGGATGGAAACACCATATATTTT; CDR3 protein: CAWGTGDGNTIYF
clone size: -; V gene: TRBV7-6; J gene: TRBJ2-2; D gene: TRBD2; CDR3 DNA: TGTGCCAGCAGCTCCACTAGCGGGGGGATCGGGGAGCTGTTTTTT; CDR3 protein: CASSSTSGGIGELFF
clone size: -; V gene: TRBV7-8; J gene: TRBJ2-7; D gene: TRBD2; CDR3 DNA: TGTGCCAGCAGCCCCTTAGCGGGCCCCTACGAGCAGTACTTC; CDR3 protein: CASSPLAGPYEQYF
clone size: -; V gene: TRBV15; J gene: TRBJ2-5; D gene: -; CDR3 DNA: TGTGCCACCAGCAGAGTCGAAGAGACCCAGTACTTC; CDR3 protein: CATSRVEETQYF
clone size: few; V gene: TRBV28; J gene: TRBJ1-2; D gene: TRBD1; CDR3 DNA: TGTGCCAACCGCAGACTAACAGGGGACTATGGCTACACCTTC; CDR3 protein: CANRRLTGDYGYTF
clone size: -; V gene: TRBV30; J gene: TRBJ1-2; D gene: -; CDR3 DNA: TGTGCCTGGAGCCTTGCCAGGGGAACCCTCCACTATGGCTACACCTTC; CDR3 protein: CAWSLARGTLHYGYTF
clone size: -; V gene: TRBV28; J gene: TRBJ1-6; D gene: -; CDR3 DNA: TGTGCCAGCAGTCCTCCACAGGGACGGAATTCACCCCTCCACTTT; CDR3 protein: CASSPPQGRNSPLHF
clone size: -; V gene: TRBV18; J gene: TRBJ1-6; D gene: -; CDR3 DNA: TGTGCCAGCTCACCACCGGGGACTGCTCTTAATTCACCCCTCCACTTT; CDR3 protein: CASSPPGTALNSPLHF
clone size: -; V gene: TRBV19; J gene: TRBJ2-2; D gene: -; CDR3 DNA: TGTGCCAGTAGTTTATTTGGGACAGCGGGCACCGGGGAGCTGTTTTTT; CDR3 protein: CASSLFGTAGTGELFF
clone size: -; V gene: TRBV3-1/TRBV3-2; J gene: TRBJ1-1; D gene: -; CDR3 DNA: TGTGCCAGCAGCCAAGTCGCGGGGGGACGCACTGAAGCTTTCTTT; CDR3 protein: CASSQVAGGRTEAFF
clone size: once; V gene: TRBV5-1; J gene: TRBJ2-4; D gene: -; CDR3 DNA: TGCGCCAGCAGCTTGGAATCCCAAATCCCCATTCAGTACTTC; CDR3 protein: CASSLESQIPIQYF
clone size: -; V gene: TRBV28; J gene: TRBJ1-2; D gene: TRBD1; CDR3 DNA: TGTGCCAGCAACCCGGGACAGGGTGTCGATGGCTACACCTTC; CDR3 protein: CASNPGQGVDGYTF
clone size: -; V gene: TRBV7-2; J gene: TRBJ2-7; D gene: TRBD2; CDR3 DNA: TGTGCCAGCAGCTTATGGGGACTAGCGGGACGGGACGAGCAGTACTTC; CDR3 protein: CASSLWGLAGRDEQYF
clone size: -; V gene: TRBV5-1; J gene: TRBJ2-3; D gene: TRBD2; CDR3 DNA: TGCGCCAGCAGTCCACCACTAGCGGGATTGGGAGATACGCAGTATTTT; CDR3 protein: CASSPPLAGLGDTQYF
clone size: -; V gene: TRBV7-3; J gene: TRBJ2-1; D gene: -; CDR3 DNA: TGTGCCAGCAGCTTACGGACAGGAGGAGGGTTCAATGAGCAGTTCTTC; CDR3 protein: CASSLRTGGGFNEQFF
clone size: -; V gene: TRBV2; J gene: TRBJ2-3; D gene: -; CDR3 DNA: TGTGCCAGCAGTGAAGGGCGAAGTGCGGGGGCGAGAGATACGCAGTATTTT; CDR3 protein: CASSEGRSAGARDTQYF